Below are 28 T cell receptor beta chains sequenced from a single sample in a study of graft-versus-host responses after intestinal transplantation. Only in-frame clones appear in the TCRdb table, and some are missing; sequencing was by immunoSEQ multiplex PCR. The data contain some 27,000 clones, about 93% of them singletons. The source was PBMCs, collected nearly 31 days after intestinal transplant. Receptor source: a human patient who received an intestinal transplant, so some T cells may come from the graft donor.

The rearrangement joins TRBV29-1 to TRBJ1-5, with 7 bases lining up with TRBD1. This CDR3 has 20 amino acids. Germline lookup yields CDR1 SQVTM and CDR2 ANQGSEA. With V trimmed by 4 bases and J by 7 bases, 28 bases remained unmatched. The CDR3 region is CSVVRSRWIRHRGHGQPQHF. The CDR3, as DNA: TGCAGCGTTGTGAGATCCCGCTGGATAAGGCATAGGGGGCATGGACAGCCCCAGCATTTT.

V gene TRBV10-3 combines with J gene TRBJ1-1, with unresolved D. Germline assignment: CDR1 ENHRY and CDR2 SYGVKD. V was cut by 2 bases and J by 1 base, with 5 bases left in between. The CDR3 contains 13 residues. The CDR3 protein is CAISEGENTEAFF. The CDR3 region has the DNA TGTGCCATCAGTGAGGGAGAGAACACTGAAGCTTTCTTT.

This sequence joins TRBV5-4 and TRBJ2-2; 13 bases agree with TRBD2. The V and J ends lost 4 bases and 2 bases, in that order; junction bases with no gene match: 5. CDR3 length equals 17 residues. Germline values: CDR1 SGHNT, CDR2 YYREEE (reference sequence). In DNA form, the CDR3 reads TGTGCCAGCAGCGGAAGACTAGCGGGAGGAAACACCGGGGAGCTGTTTTTT. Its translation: CASSGRLAGGNTGELFF.

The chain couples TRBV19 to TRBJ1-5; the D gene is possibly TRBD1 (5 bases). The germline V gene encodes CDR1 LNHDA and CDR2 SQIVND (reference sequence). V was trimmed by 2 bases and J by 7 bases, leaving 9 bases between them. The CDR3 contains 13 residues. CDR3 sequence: CASSIQGLQPQHF. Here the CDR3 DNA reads TGTGCCAGTAGTATACAGGGTCTGCAGCCCCAGCATTTT. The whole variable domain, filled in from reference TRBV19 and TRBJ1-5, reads DGGITQSPKYLFRKEGQNVTLSCEQNLNHDAMYWYRQDPGQGLRLIYYSQIVNDFQKGDIAEGYSVSREKKESFPLTVTSAQKNPTAFYLCASSIQGLQPQHFGDGTRLSIL.

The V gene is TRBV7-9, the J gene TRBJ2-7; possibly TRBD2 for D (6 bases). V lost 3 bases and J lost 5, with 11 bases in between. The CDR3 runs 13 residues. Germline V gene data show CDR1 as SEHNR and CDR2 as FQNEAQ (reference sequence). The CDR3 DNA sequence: TGTGCCAGCAGCTTGGAGGGGTCCCACGAGCAGTACTTC. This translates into CASSLEGSHEQYF. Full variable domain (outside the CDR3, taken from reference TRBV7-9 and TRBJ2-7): DTGVSQNPRHKITKRGQNVTFRCDPISEHNRLYWYRQTLGQGPEFLTYFQNEAQLEKSRLLSDRFSAERPKGSFSTLEIQRTEQGDSAMYLCASSLEGSHEQYFGPGTRLTVT.

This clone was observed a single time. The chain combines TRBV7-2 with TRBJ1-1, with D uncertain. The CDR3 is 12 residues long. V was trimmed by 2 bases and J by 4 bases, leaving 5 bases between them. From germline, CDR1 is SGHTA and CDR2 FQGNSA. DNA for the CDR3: TGTGCCAGCAGCTTACACACCACTGAAGCTTTCTTT. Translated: CASSLHTTEAFF.

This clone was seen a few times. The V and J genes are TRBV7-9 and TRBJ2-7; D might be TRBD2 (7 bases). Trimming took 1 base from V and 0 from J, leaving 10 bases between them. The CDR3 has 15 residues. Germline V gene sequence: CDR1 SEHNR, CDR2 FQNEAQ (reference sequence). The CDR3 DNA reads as TGTGCCAGCAGCTTAGTAGGGGGGGGCTCCTACGAGCAGTACTTC. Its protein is CASSLVGGGSYEQYF.

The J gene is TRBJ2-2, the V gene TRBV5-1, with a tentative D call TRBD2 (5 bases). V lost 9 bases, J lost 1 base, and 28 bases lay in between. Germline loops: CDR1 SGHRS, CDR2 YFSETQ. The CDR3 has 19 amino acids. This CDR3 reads CAIELEDRWWPRNTGELFF. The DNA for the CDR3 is TGCGCCATCGAACTAGAGGACCGCTGGTGGCCAAGGAACACCGGGGAGCTGTTTTTT. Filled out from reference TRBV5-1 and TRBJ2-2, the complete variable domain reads KAGVTQTPRYLIKTRGQQVTLSCSPISGHRSVSWYQQTPGQGLQFLFEYFSETQRNKGNFPGRFSGRQFSNSRSEMNVSTLELGDSALYLCAIELEDRWWPRNTGELFFGEGSRLTVL.

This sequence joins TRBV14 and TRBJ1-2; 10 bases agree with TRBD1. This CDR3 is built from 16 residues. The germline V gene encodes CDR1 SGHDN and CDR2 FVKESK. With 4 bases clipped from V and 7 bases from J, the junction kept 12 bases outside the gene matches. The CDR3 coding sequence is TGTGCCAGCAGCCTCGCGTTGACAGGGGGCAGGGGTGGCTACACCTTC. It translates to CASSLALTGGRGGYTF.

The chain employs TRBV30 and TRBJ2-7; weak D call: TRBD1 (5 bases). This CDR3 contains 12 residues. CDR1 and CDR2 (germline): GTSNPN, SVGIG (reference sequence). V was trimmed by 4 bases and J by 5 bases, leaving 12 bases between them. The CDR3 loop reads CAWIDSPHEQYF. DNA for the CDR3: TGTGCCTGGATAGACAGCCCACACGAGCAGTACTTC.

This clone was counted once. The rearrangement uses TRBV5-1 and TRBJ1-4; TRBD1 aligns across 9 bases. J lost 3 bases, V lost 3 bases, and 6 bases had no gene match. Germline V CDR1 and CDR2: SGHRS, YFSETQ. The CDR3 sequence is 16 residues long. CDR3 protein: CASSWGTGNANEKLFF. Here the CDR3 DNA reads TGCGCCAGCAGCTGGGGGACAGGGAATGCTAATGAAAAACTGTTTTTT. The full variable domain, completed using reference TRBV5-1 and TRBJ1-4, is KAGVTQTPRYLIKTRGQQVTLSCSPISGHRSVSWYQQTPGQGLQFLFEYFSETQRNKGNFPGRFSGRQFSNSRSEMNVSTLELGDSALYLCASSWGTGNANEKLFFGSGTQLSVL.

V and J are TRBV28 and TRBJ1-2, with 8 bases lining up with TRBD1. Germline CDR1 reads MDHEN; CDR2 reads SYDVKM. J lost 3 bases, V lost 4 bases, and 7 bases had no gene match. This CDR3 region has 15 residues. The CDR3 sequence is CASSSGQVRDYGYTF. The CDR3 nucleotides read TGTGCCAGCAGTTCGGGACAGGTACGGGACTATGGCTACACCTTC.

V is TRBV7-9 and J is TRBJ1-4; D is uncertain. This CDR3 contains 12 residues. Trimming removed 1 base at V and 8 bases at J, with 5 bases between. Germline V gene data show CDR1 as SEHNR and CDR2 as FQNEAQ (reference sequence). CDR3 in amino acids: CASSLGLEKLFF. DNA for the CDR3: TGTGCCAGCAGCTTAGGGCTCGAAAAACTGTTTTTT.

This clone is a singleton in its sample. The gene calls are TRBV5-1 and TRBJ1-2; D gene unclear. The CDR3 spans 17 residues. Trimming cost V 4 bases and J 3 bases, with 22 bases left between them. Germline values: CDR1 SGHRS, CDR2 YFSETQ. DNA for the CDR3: TGCGCCAGCAGCCCATTTGGGGATACCCGTTTTGACTATGGCTACACCTTC. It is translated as CASSPFGDTRFDYGYTF.

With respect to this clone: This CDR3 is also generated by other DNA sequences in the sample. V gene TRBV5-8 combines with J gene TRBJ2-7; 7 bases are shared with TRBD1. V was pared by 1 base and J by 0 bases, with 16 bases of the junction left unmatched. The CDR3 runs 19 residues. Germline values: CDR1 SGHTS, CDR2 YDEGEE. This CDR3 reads CASSLFFRGGQGVSYEQYF. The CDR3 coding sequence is TGTGCCAGCAGCTTGTTCTTTCGTGGGGGTCAGGGGGTCTCCTACGAGCAGTACTTC.

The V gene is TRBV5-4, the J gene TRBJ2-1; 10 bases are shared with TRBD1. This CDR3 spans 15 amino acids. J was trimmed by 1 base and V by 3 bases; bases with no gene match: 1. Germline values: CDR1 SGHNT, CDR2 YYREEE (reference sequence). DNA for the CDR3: TGTGCCAGCAGCTCGGGACAGGGGTCCTACAATGAGCAGTTCTTC. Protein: CASSSGQGSYNEQFF.

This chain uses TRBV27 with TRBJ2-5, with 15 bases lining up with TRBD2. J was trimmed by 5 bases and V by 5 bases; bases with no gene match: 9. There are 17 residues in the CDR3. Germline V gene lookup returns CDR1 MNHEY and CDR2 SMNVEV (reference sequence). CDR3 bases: TGTGCCAGCAGTCCATGGACTAGCGGGGGGGCTGGGGAGACCCAGTACTTC. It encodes CASSPWTSGGAGETQYF.

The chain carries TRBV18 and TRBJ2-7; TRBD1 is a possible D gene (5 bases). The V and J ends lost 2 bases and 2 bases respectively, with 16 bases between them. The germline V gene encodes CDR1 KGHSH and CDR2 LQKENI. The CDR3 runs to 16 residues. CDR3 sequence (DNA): TGTGCCAGCTCACCAAGCCCAGGGCCAACGGCCTACGAGCAGTACTTC. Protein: CASSPSPGPTAYEQYF.

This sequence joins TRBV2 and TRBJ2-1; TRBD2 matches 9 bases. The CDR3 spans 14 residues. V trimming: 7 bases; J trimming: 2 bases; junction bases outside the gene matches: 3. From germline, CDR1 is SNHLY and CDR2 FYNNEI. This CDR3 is CASKGGRAYNEQFF. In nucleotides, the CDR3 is TGTGCCAGCAAAGGCGGGAGGGCCTACAATGAGCAGTTCTTC. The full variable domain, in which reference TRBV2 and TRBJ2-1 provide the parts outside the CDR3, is EPEVTQTPSHQVTQMGQEVILRCVPISNHLYFYWYRQILGQKVEFLVSFYNNEISEKSEIFDDQFSVERPDGSNFTLKIRSTKLEDSAMYFCASKGGRAYNEQFFGPGTRLTVL.

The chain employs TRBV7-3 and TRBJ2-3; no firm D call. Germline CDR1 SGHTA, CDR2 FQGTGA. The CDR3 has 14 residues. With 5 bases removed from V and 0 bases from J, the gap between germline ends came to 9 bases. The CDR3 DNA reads TGTGCCAGCAGCAACTCGGCTAGCACAGATACGCAGTATTTT. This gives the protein CASSNSASTDTQYF. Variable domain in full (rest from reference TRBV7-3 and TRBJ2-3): GAGVSQTPSNKVTEKGKYVELRCDPISGHTALYWYRQSLGQGPEFLIYFQGTGAADDSGLPNDRFFAVRPEGSVSTLKIQRTERGDSAVYLCASSNSASTDTQYFGPGTRLTVL.

As DNA, the CDR3 is TGCGCCAGCAGCTTTCGAGGGGGCGAAGATCACTATGGCTACACCTTC. Amino acids: CASSFRGGEDHYGYTF. V is TRBV5-1 and J is TRBJ1-2; 7 bases align to TRBD1. The germline V gene has CDR1 SGHRS and CDR2 YFSETQ. V lost 2 bases and J lost 3; bases outside the gene matches: 10. The CDR3 runs 16 residues.

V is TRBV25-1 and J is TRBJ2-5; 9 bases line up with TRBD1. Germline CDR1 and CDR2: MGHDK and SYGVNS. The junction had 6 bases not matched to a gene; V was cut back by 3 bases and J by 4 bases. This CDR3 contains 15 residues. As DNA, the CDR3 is TGTGCCAGCAGTGACCGACAGGGGGTCGGAGAGACCCAGTACTTC. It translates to CASSDRQGVGETQYF.

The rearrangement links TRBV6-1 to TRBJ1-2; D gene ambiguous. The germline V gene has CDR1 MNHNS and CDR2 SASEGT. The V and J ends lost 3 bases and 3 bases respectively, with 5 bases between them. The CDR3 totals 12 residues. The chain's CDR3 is CASSDRYYGYTF. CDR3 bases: TGTGCCAGCAGTGACAGATACTATGGCTACACCTTC.

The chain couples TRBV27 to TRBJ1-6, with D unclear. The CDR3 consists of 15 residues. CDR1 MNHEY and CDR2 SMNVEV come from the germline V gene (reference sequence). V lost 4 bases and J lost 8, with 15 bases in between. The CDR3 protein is CASSCQTGGDSPLHF. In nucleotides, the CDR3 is TGTGCCAGCAGTTGCCAGACGGGCGGGGATTCACCCCTCCACTTT.

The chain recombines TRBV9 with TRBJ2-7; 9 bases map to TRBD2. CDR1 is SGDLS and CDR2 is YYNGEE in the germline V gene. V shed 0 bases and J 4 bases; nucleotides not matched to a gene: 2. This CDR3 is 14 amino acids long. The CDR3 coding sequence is TGTGCCAGCAGCGTAGCTAGCGGGATTTACGAGCAGTACTTC. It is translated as CASSVASGIYEQYF.

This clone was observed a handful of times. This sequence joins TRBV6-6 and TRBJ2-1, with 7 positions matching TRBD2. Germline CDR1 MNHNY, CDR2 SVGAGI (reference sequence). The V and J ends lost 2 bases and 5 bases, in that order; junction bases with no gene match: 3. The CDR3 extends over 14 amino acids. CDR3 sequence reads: CASSYETSHNEQFF. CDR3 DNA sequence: TGTGCCAGCAGTTACGAGACTAGCCACAATGAGCAGTTCTTC.

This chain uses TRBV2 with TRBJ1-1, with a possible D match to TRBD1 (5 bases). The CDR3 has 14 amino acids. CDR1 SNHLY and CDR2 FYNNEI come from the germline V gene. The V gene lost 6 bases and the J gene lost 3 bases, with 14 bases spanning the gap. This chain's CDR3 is CASSRAWGYTEAFF. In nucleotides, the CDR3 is TGTGCCAGCAGCAGAGCTTGGGGGTACACTGAAGCTTTCTTT.

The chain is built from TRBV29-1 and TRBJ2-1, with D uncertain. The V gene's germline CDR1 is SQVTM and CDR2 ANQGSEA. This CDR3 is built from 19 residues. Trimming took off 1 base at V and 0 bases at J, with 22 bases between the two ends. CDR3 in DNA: TGCAGCGTTGAAGCGTGGGCATCTTCCACTCAAGGCTCCTACAATGAGCAGTTCTTC. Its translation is CSVEAWASSTQGSYNEQFF.